Listed below are T cell receptor beta chains from one sample, sequenced in a study of shared clonotypes between healthy human individuals. Libraries were prepared by immunoSEQ multiplex PCR; TCRdb keeps only in-frame clonotypes and omits some of them. The sample has 2 million to 2.5 million clones, 90% to 96% seen once; the top ten hold roughly 0.13%. The sample was naive CD4+ T cells sorted from blood. All receptors derive from a man between 18 and 29 years old in good health. CDR3s include the opening cysteine and the closing phenylalanine or tryptophan. Only part of the rows carry a size: once, few, many, or a class if the clone is expanded.

V: TRBV2
size: -
CDR3: CASSPLANYEQYF

V: TRBV11-2
size: -
CDR3: CASSDQGGNTIYF

V: TRBV7-7
size: -
CDR3: CASSPGQGPNEQFF

V: TRBV6-5
size: -
CDR3: CASSYWGTGELFF

V: TRBV11-2
size: -
CDR3: CASSGLGQRGNTGELFF

V: TRBV6-5
size: -
CDR3: CASSYGLPGGTGELFF

V: TRBV2
size: -
CDR3: CASQTGVGTEAFF

V: TRBV28
size: -
CDR3: CASSYGLASYEQYF

V: TRBV6-5
size: once
CDR3: CASSLAYTDTQYF

V: TRBV7-9
size: -
CDR3: CASSSSPSGNTIYF

V: TRBV7-9
size: -
CDR3: CASQILVGGYTF

V: TRBV6-1
size: -
CDR3: CASNRNRGYYEQYF

V: TRBV2
size: -
CDR3: CASNEDVGLEQFF

V: TRBV18
size: -
CDR3: CASLGFIEQYF

V: TRBV5-1
size: -
CDR3: CASIRLGLREQYF

V: TRBV29-1
size: -
CDR3: CSAQRGRETQYF

V: TRBV7-4
size: -
CDR3: CASLRRMTGLFVQYF

V: TRBV6-1
size: -
CDR3: CASSEWGQDVRGYTF

V: TRBV30
size: -
CDR3: CAWRGEQGAWSPLHF

V: TRBV6-5
size: -
CDR3: CASSYSRGEQYF

V: TRBV6-5
size: -
CDR3: CASTALDIVNTEAFF

V: TRBV19
size: -
CDR3: CASSPTGGGELFF

V: TRBV7-8
size: -
CDR3: CASSRETGGQFF

V: TRBV4-1
size: -
CDR3: CASSQGPSGAYNEQFF

V: TRBV7-9
size: few
CDR3: CASSLGNQPQHF

V: TRBV5-1
size: -
CDR3: CASSLRTGASTAYEQYF

V: TRBV27
size: -
CDR3: CASSLWGVGELFF

V: TRBV28
size: -
CDR3: CASSEGHLNQPQHF

V: TRBV6-1
size: -
CDR3: CASSPGDSEQYF

V: TRBV7-9
size: once
CDR3: CASSLGDRASGNTIYF

V: TRBV18
size: few
CDR3: CASSLAANYGYTF

V: TRBV4-2
size: few
CDR3: CASSQQGHNQPQHF

V: TRBV5-8
size: -
CDR3: CASIPGADSNSPLHF

V: TRBV6-1
size: -
CDR3: CASSEAGAQGNTIYF

V: TRBV29-1
size: -
CDR3: CSVEGIGGPLGYTF

V: TRBV10-3
size: -
CDR3: CAIPPGLAVAKNIQYF

V: TRBV5-5
size: -
CDR3: CASSPGGRINEKLFF

V: TRBV7-2
size: once
CDR3: CASSSLDGNYEQYF

V: TRBV5-1
size: once
CDR3: CASSSQPGTETQYF

V: TRBV6-1
size: -
CDR3: CASSKGADTNYGYTF

V: TRBV30
size: -
CDR3: CAWGLASAGANVLTF

V: TRBV18
size: -
CDR3: CASSPKDSPGNTIYF

V: TRBV19
size: few
CDR3: CASRPGQGNSPLHF

V: TRBV5-1
size: -
CDR3: CASSLSDRVNEKLFF

V: TRBV29-1
size: -
CDR3: CSAKARSSYEQYF

V: TRBV11-2
size: -
CDR3: CASSAGDISNQPQHF

V: TRBV13
size: once
CDR3: CASSFGHLHYNEQFF

V: TRBV18
size: -
CDR3: CASSPTGESYNSPLHF

V: TRBV18
size: -
CDR3: CASSLRGPEQYF

V: TRBV5-1
size: once
CDR3: CASSPRGLGETQYF

V: TRBV5-6
size: -
CDR3: CASSEQGNTNYGYTF

V: TRBV6-6
size: -
CDR3: CASNGAASNYGYTF

V: TRBV5-6
size: -
CDR3: CASSSGGGVREQYF

V: TRBV6-5
size: -
CDR3: CASMRYTGELFF

V: TRBV6-5
size: -
CDR3: CASSYSLAGGYNEQFF

V: TRBV19
size: -
CDR3: CASCPDSNSNQPQHF

V: TRBV28
size: -
CDR3: CASASGQTINQPQHF

V: TRBV7-8
size: -
CDR3: CASSFIGANVLTF

V: TRBV7-9
size: few
CDR3: CASSLRGTNEKLFF